This passage covers 19 T cell receptor beta chains from one sample sequenced in a study of T cell clonality in common variable immunodeficiency. Using immunoSEQ multiplex PCR, the repertoire was profiled, and TCRdb retains in-frame clones only, with some absent. There are approximately 50,000 clones in the sample, none observed a single time. The material sequenced was peripheral blood mononuclear cells. Every receptor here comes from a person between 18 and 75 years old in good health.

The table lists this clone with many counts. Read sequence stops 3 residues before the CDR3 end, and the germline J gene provides the missing end. The chain has TRBV19 and TRBJ1-1; 9 nucleotides align to TRBD1. Germline loops: CDR1 LNHDA, CDR2 SQIVND (reference sequence). J gave up 5 bases and V 7 bases, and 8 bases lay outside the gene matches. The CDR3 has 14 residues. This chain's CDR3 is CASIPTGGGTEAFF. The part of the CDR3 DNA that was read is TGTGCCAGTATCCCGACAGGGGGGGGAACTGAA.

This clone was seen repeatedly, ten times or more. The read comes to an end 3 residues before the CDR3 does, leaving the germline J gene to fill in the end. J is TRBJ2-3 and V is TRBV19; TRBD2 matches at 10 bases. The trim removed 4 bases at V and 5 bases at J, leaving 9 bases unmatched. CDR1 is LNHDA and CDR2 is SQIVND in the germline V gene (reference sequence). The CDR3 is made up of 16 amino acids. This CDR3 is CASSNLASGGIDTQYF. The CDR3 DNA, read in part, is TGTGCCAGTAGTAATCTTGCTAGCGGGGGTATAGATACG.

In its sample, this clone was seen a few times. The read ends 3 residues before the CDR3 terminus; that terminus is restored from the germline J gene. J is TRBJ2-5 and V is TRBV7-9; D perhaps matches TRBD1 (6 bases). The CDR3 runs 15 residues. Germline V gene sequence: CDR1 SEHNR, CDR2 FQNEAQ (reference sequence). The CDR3 bases that were read are TGTGCCAGCAGCTCTCAGATGGACAGCACAGATACC. It codes for CASSSQMDSTDT. The full CDR3 protein is CASSSQMDSTDTQYF. Using reference TRBV7-9 and TRBJ2-5 for the parts outside the CDR3, the full variable domain is DTGVSQNPRHKITKRGQNVTFRCDPISEHNRLYWYRQTLGQGPEFLTYFQNEAQLEKSRLLSDRFSAERPKGSFSTLEIQRTEQGDSAMYLCASSSQMDSTDTQYFGPGTRLLVL.

This clone came up many times. The CDR3 loop is CASSYGGTSGSTDTQYF. The DNA read from the CDR3 is TGTGCCAGCAGTTACGGTGGGACTAGCGGGAGCACAGATACG. The chain couples TRBV6-2 or TRBV6-3 to TRBJ2-3, with 12 nucleotides matching TRBD2. The sequence runs out 3 residues before the end of the CDR3; the remainder is reconstructed from the germline J gene. The CDR3 has 17 residues. After removal of 2 bases from V and 0 bases from J, the junction contained 3 bases not matched to a gene. CDR1 is MNHEY, CDR2 SVGEGT, per germline.

At least ten counts were recorded for this clone. The sequenced fragment ends 3 residues before the CDR3 boundary, so the rest is inferred from the germline J gene. J is TRBJ2-4 and V is TRBV30, with D possibly matching TRBD1 (5 bases). Looked up from germline, CDR1 is GTSNPN and CDR2 is SVGIG (reference sequence). The CDR3 contains 18 residues. V dropped 0 bases and J dropped 0 bases, with 18 bases sitting between them. Partial CDR3 DNA: TGTGCCTGGAGTGTAGAGGTTACAGGTTTTATAGCCAAAAACATT. Protein: CAWSVEVTGFIAKNI. In full, the CDR3 is CAWSVEVTGFIAKNIQYF.

In its sample, this clone was seen many times. From the germline J gene comes the end of the CDR3, since the read stops 3 residues before it. V is TRBV20-1 and J is TRBJ1-1; tentative D call: TRBD1 (6 bases). The CDR3 is made up of 13 amino acids. The germline V and J ends were trimmed by 5 bases and 0 bases, with 10 bases remaining between them. Germline V gene lookup returns CDR1 DFQATT and CDR2 SNEGSKA (reference sequence). CDR3 in amino acids: CSAEGQMNTEAFF. The covered CDR3 bases are TGCAGTGCTGAAGGACAGATGAACACTGAA.

This clone has a count of ten or more. The CDR3 DNA, read in part, is TGTGCCAGCAGCTTGGACAGTCCAACTAATGAAAAA. As protein: CASSLDSPTNEK. The entire CDR3 protein is CASSLDSPTNEKLFF. The rearrangement links TRBV7-9 to TRBJ1-4; D is perhaps TRBD1 (6 bases). The read finishes 3 residues shy of the CDR3 end, and the germline J gene is used to complete it. This CDR3 spans 15 amino acids. The germline V gene has CDR1 SEHNR and CDR2 FQNEAQ (reference sequence). V was clipped by 3 bases and J by 0 bases, with 8 bases between them.

This clone was seen repeatedly, ten times or more. The read ends 3 residues early relative to the CDR3; the germline J gene fills the gap. The gene calls are TRBV6-4 and TRBJ1-1; 9 bases match TRBD1. Germline V gene lookup returns CDR1 MRHNA and CDR2 SNTAGT. The V and J ends lost 0 bases and 2 bases, in that order; junction bases with no gene match: 1. This CDR3 is 15 amino acids long. The CDR3 here is CASSDSDRGNTEAFF. The CDR3 bases that were read are TGTGCCAGCAGTGACTCGGACAGGGGTAACACTGAA.

The table lists this clone with many counts. Sequencing ends 3 residues short of the CDR3 end; the germline J gene provides the rest. The J gene is TRBJ2-3, the V gene TRBV28; D not certain. V was pared by 6 bases and J by 6 bases, with 7 bases between. CDR3 length: 11 residues. Germline CDR1 reads MDHEN; CDR2 reads SYDVKM. Here the CDR3 reads CASSPEDTQYF. The sequenced CDR3 bases are TGTGCCAGCAGCCCAGAGGATACG.

In this sample, this clone turned up many times. One end of the junction is discordant with germline, which a read error may explain. The read comes to an end 3 residues before the CDR3 does, leaving the germline J gene to fill in the end. The rearrangement uses TRBV4-2 and TRBJ1-3; D call uncertain. The CDR3 runs 14 residues. From germline, CDR1 is LGHNA and CDR2 YNFKEQ. The CDR3 region is CASSQDLPGNTIYF. The CDR3 DNA, read in part, is TGCGCCAGCAGCCAAGATCTTCCGGGAAACACC.

This clone was seen a few times. The read stops 3 residues short of the end of the CDR3; the missing end is completed from the germline J gene. The rearrangement links TRBV19 to TRBJ1-1; unclear D gene. CDR3 length equals 14 residues. The V and J ends lost 1 base and 3 bases respectively, with 9 bases between them. CDR1 and CDR2 from the germline V gene are LNHDA and SQIVND (reference sequence). Incomplete CDR3 DNA: TGTGCCAGTAGTATAGTACAAGGGCACACTGAA. This sequence encodes CASSIVQGHTE. The CDR3 as a whole reads CASSIVQGHTEAFF.

Ten or more counts support this clone. The read is 3 residues too short to cover the CDR3 end, so that end is filled in from the germline J gene. V gene TRBV12-3 or TRBV12-4 combines with J gene TRBJ1-5, with D tentatively TRBD1 (6 bases). The CDR3 contains 14 residues. V was pared by 3 bases and J by 3 bases, with 9 bases between. The CDR3 region is CASSFGQSNQPQHF. CDR3 DNA (partial): TGTGCCAGCAGTTTCGGACAGTCCAATCAGCCC.

This clone was observed many times. The read ends 3 residues early relative to the CDR3; the germline J gene fills the gap. The V gene is TRBV19, the J gene TRBJ2-5; 14 nucleotides align to TRBD2. Per germline, CDR1 LNHDA and CDR2 SQIVND (reference sequence). The ends lost 1 base at V and 4 bases at J; junction bases unmatched: 8. The CDR3 runs 18 residues. This CDR3 is CASSIGTSGRRRGETQYF. CDR3 bases read: TGTGCCAGTAGTATAGGGACTAGCGGGAGGAGAAGGGGAGAGACC.

This clone showed up many times. The sequenced part of the CDR3 DNA is TGCAGTGCTAGGCCGGGACTAGCAAATGAG. It encodes CSARPGLANE. The complete CDR3 sequence is CSARPGLANEQFF. The rearrangement uses TRBV20-1 and TRBJ2-1, with 9 nucleotides matching TRBD2. Coverage ceases 3 residues before the CDR3 finishes, and the germline J gene fills in the end. The CDR3 totals 13 residues. The V gene's germline CDR1 is DFQATT and CDR2 SNEGSKA (reference sequence). The J segment lost 7 bases and the V segment lost 3 bases, leaving 4 bases of the junction unmatched.

This clone was counted many times. Sequencing ends 3 residues short of the CDR3 end; the germline J gene provides the rest. This chain joins TRBV19 and TRBJ2-7; D is possibly TRBD2 (5 bases). V lost 8 bases and J 6 bases, leaving 26 bases between the germline ends. The CDR3 has 16 residues. CDR1 and CDR2 (germline): LNHDA, SQIVND (reference sequence). The CDR3 sequence: CASSFGPAAVAGEQYF. CDR3 bases read: TGTGCCAGTTCCTTTGGACCCGCAGCGGTTGCTGGCGAG.

On this clone itself: The read ends 3 residues shy of where the CDR3 ends; the end is completed using the germline J gene. The J gene is TRBJ2-5, the V gene TRBV6-2 or TRBV6-3; 10 positions agree with TRBD2. This CDR3 is 13 amino acids long. Germline CDR1 MNHEY, CDR2 SVGEGT. J was trimmed by 5 bases and V by 10 bases; bases with no gene match: 7. CDR3: CATERGGGETQYF. Incomplete CDR3 DNA: TGTGCCACCGAGCGGGGGGGCGGGGAGACC.

This clone has at least ten counts. The read finishes 3 residues shy of the CDR3 end, and the germline J gene is used to complete it. The V gene is TRBV30, the J gene TRBJ2-7; TRBD1 agrees at 10 bases. V shed 0 bases and J 3 bases; nucleotides not matched to a gene: 8. Germline V gene sequence: CDR1 GTSNPN, CDR2 SVGIG (reference sequence). The CDR3 consists of 16 residues. The CDR3 loop reads CAWSVQKGQGIYEQYF. The sequenced part of the CDR3 DNA is TGTGCCTGGAGTGTACAGAAGGGACAGGGGATCTACGAG. Supplemented by reference TRBV30 and TRBJ2-7, the full variable domain reads SQTIHQWPATLVQPVGSPLSLECTVEGTSNPNLYWYRQAAGRGLQLLFYSVGIGQISSEVPQNLSASRPQDRQFILSSKKLLLSDSGFYLCAWSVQKGQGIYEQYFGPGTRLTVT.

This clone was observed many times. The read ends 3 residues early relative to the CDR3; the germline J gene fills the gap. The chain joins TRBV4-2 to TRBJ1-1; no clear D gene. CDR1 and CDR2 (germline): LGHNA, YNFKEQ. V gave up 0 bases and J gave up 4 bases, with 9 bases separating them. The CDR3 contains 14 residues. CDR3 region: CASSQDDRGTEAFF. CDR3 bases read: TGTGCCAGCAGCCAAGATGACCGGGGCACTGAA.

Worth noting for this clone: Read data end 3 residues before the CDR3 end; the end is taken from the germline J gene. V is TRBV2 and J is TRBJ1-4, with D perhaps TRBD1 (6 bases). The CDR3 loop spans 17 amino acids. Germline V gives CDR1 SNHLY, CDR2 FYNNEI. V lost 7 bases to trimming and J lost 6 bases, with 24 bases between them. The CDR3 sequence is CASNDKWDTHMDEKLFF. CDR3 DNA (partial): TGTGCCAGCAATGATAAGTGGGACACTCATATGGATGAAAAA.